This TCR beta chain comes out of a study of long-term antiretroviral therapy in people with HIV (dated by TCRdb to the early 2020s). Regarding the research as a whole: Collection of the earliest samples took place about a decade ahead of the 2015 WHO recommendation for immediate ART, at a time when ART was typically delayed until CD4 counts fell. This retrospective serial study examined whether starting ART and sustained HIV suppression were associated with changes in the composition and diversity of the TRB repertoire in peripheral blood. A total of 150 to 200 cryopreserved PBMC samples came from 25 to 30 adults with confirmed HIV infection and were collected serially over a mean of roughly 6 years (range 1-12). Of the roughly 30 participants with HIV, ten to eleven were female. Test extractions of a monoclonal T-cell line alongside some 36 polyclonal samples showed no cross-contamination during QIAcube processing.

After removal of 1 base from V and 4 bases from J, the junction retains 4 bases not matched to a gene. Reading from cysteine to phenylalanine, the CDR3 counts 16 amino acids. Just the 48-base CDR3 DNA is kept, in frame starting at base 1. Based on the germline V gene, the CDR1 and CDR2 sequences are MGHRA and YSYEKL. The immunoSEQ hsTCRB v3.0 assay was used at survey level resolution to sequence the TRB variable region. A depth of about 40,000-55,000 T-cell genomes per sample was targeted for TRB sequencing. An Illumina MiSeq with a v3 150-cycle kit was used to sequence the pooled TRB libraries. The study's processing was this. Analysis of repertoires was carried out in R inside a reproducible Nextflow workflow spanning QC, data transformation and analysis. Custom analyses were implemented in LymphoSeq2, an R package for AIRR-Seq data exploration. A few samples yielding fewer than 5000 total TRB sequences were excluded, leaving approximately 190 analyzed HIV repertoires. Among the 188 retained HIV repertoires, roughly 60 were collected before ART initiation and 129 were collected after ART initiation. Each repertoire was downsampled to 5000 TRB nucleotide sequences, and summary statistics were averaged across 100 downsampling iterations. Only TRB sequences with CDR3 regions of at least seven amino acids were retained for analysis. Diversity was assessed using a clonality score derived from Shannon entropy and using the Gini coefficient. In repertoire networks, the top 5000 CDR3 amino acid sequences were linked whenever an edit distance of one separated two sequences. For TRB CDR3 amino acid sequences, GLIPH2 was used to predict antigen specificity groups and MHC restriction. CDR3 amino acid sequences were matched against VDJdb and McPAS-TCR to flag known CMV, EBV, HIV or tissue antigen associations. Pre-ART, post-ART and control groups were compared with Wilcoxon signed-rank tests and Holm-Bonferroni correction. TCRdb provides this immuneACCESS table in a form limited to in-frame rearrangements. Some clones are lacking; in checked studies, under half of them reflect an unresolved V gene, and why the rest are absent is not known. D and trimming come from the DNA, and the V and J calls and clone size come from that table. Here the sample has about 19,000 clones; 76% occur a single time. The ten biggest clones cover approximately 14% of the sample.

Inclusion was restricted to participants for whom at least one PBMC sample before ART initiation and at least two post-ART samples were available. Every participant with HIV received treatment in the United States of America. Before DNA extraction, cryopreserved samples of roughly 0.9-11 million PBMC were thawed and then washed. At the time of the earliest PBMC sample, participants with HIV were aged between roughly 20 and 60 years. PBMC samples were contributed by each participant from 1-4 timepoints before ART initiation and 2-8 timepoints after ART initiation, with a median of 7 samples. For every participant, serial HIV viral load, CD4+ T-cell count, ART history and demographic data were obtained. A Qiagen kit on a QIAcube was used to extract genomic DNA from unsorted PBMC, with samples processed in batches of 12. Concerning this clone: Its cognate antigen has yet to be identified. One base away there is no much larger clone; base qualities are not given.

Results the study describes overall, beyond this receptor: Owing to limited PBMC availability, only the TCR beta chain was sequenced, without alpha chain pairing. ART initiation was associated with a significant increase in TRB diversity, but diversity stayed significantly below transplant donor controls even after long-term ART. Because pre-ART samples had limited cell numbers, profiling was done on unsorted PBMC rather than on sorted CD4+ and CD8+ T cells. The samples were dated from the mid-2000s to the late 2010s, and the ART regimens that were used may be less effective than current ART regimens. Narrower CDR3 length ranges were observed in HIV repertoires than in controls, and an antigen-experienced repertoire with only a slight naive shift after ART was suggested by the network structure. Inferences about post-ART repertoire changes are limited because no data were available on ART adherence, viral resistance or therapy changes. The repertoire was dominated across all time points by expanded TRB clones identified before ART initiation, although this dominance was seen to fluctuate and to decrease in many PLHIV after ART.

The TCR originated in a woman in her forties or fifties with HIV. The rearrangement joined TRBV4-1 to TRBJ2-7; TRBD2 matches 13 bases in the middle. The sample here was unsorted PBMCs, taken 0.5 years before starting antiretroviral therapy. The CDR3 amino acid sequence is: CASSQVMTSGGYEQYF. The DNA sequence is TGCGCCAGCAGCCAAGTTATGACTAGCGGGGGGTACGAGCAGTACTTC.